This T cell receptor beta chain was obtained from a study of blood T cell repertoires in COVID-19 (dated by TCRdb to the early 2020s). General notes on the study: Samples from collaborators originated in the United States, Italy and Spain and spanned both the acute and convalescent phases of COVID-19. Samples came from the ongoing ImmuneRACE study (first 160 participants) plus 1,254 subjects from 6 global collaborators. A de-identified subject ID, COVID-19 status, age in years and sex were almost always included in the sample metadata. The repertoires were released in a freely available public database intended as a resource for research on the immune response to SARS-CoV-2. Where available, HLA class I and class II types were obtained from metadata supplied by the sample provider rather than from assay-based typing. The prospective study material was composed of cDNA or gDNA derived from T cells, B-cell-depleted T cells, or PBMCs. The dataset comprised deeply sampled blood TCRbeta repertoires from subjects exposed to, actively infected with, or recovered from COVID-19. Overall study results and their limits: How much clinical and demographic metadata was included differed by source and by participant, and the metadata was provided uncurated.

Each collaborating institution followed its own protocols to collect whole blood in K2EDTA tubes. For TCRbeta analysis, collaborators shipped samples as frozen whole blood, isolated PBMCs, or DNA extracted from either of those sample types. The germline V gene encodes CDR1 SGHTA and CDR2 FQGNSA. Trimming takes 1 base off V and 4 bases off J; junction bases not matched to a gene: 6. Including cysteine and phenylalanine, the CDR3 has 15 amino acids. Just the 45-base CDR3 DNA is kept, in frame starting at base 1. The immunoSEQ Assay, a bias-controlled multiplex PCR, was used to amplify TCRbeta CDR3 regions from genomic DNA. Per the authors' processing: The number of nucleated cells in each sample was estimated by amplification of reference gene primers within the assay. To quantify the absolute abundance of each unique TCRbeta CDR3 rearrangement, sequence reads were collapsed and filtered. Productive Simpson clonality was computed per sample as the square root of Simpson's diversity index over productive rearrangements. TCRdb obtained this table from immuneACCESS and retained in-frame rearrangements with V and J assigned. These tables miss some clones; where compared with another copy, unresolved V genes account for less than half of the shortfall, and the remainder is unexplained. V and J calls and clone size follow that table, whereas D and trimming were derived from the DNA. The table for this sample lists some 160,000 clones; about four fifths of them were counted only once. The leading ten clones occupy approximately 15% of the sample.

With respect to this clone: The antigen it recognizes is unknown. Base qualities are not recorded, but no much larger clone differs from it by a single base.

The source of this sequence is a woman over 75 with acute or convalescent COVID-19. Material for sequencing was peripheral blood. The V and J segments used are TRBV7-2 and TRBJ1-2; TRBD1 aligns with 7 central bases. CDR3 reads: CASSLVKTGSYGYTF. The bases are TGTGCCAGCAGCTTAGTGAAGACAGGGAGCTATGGCTACACCTTC.